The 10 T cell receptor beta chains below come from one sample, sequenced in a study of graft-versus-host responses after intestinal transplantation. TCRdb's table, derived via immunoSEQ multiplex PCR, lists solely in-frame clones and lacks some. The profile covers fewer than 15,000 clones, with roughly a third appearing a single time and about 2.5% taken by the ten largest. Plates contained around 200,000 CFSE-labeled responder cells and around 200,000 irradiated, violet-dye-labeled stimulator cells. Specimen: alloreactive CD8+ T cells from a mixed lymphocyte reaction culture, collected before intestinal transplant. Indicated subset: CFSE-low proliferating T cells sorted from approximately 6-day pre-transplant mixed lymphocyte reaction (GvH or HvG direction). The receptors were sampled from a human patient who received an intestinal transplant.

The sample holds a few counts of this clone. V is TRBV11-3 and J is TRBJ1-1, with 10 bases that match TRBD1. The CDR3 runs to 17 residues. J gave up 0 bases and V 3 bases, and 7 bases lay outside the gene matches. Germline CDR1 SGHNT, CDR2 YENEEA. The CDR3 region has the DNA TGTGCCAGCAGCTTCCCTAGGACAGGGGGATTGAACACTGAAGCTTTCTTT. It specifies CASSFPRTGGLNTEAFF.

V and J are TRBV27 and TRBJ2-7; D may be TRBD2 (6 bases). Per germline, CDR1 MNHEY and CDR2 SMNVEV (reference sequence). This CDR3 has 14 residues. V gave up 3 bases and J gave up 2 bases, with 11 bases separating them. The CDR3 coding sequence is TGTGCCAGCAGTTTCGGGGGTCTTACCTACGAGCAGTACTTC. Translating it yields CASSFGGLTYEQYF.

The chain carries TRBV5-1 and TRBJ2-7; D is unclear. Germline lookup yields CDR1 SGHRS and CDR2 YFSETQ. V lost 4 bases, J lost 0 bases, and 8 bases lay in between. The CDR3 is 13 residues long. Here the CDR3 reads CASSLLSSYEQYF. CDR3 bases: TGCGCCAGCAGCCTACTTAGCTCCTACGAGCAGTACTTC.

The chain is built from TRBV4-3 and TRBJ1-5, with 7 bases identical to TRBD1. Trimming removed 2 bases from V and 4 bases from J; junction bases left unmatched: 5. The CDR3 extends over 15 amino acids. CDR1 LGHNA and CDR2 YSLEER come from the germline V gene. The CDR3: CASSQRTGLNQPQHF. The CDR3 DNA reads TGCGCCAGCAGCCAAAGGACAGGATTGAATCAGCCCCAGCATTTT.

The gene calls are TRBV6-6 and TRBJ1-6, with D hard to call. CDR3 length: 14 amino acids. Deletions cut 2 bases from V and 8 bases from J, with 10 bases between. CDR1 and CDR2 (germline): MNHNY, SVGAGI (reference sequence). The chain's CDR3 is CASSYGSGDSPLHF. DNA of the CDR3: TGTGCCAGCAGTTACGGTTCAGGAGATTCACCCCTCCACTTT.

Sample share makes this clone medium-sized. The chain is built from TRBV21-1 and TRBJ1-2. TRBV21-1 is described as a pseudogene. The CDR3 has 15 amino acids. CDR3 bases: TGTGCCAGCAGCAAAATAAGTGAGATGGACTATGGCTACACCTTC. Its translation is CASSKISEMDYGYTF.

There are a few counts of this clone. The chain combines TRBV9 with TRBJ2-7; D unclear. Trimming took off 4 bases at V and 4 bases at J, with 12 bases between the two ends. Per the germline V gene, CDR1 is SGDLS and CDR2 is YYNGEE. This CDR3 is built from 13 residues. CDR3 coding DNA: TGTGCCAGCAGCTCCGGGTCCGGGTACGAGCAGTACTTC. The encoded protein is CASSSGSGYEQYF.

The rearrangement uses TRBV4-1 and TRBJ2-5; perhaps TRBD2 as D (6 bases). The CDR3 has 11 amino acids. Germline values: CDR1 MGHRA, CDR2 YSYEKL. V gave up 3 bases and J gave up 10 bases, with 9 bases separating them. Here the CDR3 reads CASSHPGGQYF. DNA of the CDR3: TGCGCCAGCAGCCACCCCGGGGGCCAGTACTTC.

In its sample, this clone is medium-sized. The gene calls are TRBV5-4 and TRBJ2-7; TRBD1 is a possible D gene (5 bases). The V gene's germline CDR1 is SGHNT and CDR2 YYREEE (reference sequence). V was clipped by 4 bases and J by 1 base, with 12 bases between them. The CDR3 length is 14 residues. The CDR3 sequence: CASSHSDKSYEQYF. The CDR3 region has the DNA TGTGCCAGCAGCCATTCGGACAAGTCCTACGAGCAGTACTTC. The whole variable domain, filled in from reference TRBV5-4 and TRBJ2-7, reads ETGVTQSPTHLIKTRGQQVTLRCSSQSGHNTVSWYQQALGQGPQFIFQYYREEENGRGNFPPRFSGLQFPNYSSELNVNALELDDSALYLCASSHSDKSYEQYFGPGTRLTVT.

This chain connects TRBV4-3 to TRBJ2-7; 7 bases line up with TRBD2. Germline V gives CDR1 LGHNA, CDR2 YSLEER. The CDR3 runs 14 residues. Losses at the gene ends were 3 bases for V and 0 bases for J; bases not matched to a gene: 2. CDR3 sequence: CASSHGTTSYEQYF. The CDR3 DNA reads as TGCGCCAGCAGCCATGGGACTACCTCCTACGAGCAGTACTTC.